This T cell receptor (beta chain) comes out of a study of T cell responses to AZD1222 COVID-19 vaccine. Study findings and constraints: After two AZD1222 doses, spike-specific TCR breadth and depth rose versus day 0. Clonal diversity was possibly underestimated; the donors were predominantly white British and more often female. Unmutated variant regions reportedly attract nearly half of all spike-specific TCRs.

Produced via immunoSEQ multiplex PCR; TCRdb's table is partial and in-frame only. The sample shows 150,000 or so clones, approximately 90% of them seen only once. The germline V gene encodes CDR1 LNHDA and CDR2 SQIVND (reference sequence). Trimming cost V 4 bases and J 4 bases, with 17 bases left between them. The CDR3 sequence is 16 residues long. Notes on this clone: Its antigen is undetermined.

The V and J genes are TRBV19 and TRBJ2-1, with D tentatively TRBD1 (6 bases). Sequences were derived from peripheral blood, sampled 28 days after the second AZD1222 dose. The TCR was taken from an adult who received the AZD1222 COVID-19 vaccine. Written as DNA, the CDR3 is TGTGCCAGTAGTACGACCCGGAGACAGGCATACAATGAGCAGTTCTTC. Translation: CASSTTRRQAYNEQFF.